The 21 T cell receptor beta chains in this list originate from one sample, sequenced in a study of CD8 T cells in Susac syndrome. With random hexamers, reverse transcription was performed on about 0.45 to 1 ug of RNA. Each CDR3 protein gets one entry after TCRdb re-called the immunoSEQ multiplex PCR reads with MiXCR. In the table there are under 200,000 distinct CDR3 sequences, 94% of which are singletons. The sample comprised CD4+ T cells from PBMCs. The receptor set was obtained from a human donor with Susac syndrome.

This chain links TRBV4-2 with TRBJ1-2; no clear D. The CDR3 contains 13 residues. V was shortened by 4 bases and J by 6 bases, with 12 bases between the two germline ends. Germline V gene data show CDR1 as LGHNA and CDR2 as YNFKEQ. The DNA of the CDR3 is TGTGCCAGCAGCCCCTGGCAGAGCAATGGCTACACCTTC. It is translated as CASSPWQSNGYTF.

CDR3: CASSPGTSAYGYTF. The CDR3 bases are TGTGCCAGCAGCCCAGGGACTTCCGCGTATGGCTACACCTTC. J is TRBJ1-2 and V is TRBV5-5; weak D call: TRBD1 (5 bases). V was shortened by 4 bases and J by 5 bases, with 15 bases between the two germline ends. Germline V CDR1 and CDR2: SGHKS, YYEKEE (reference sequence). There are 14 residues in the CDR3.

CDR3 bases: TGTGCCAGCAGCCGCGACCGGGACAGGGTTTATGGCTACACCTTC. It specifies CASSRDRDRVYGYTF. The V and J genes are TRBV27 and TRBJ1-2; TRBD1 matches 9 bases. The CDR3 consists of 15 residues. V was pared by 6 bases and J by 5 bases, with 10 bases of the junction left unmatched. The V gene's germline CDR1 is MNHEY and CDR2 SMNVEV (reference sequence).

This clonotype appeared a single time. This sequence joins TRBV9 and TRBJ2-7, with D possibly matching TRBD2 (6 bases). Trimming cost V 0 bases and J 0 bases, with 10 bases left between them. The CDR3 contains 15 residues. From germline, CDR1 is SGDLS and CDR2 YYNGEE. CDR3 in DNA: TGTGCCAGCAGCGTAGACGGGGGAACCTCCTACGAGCAGTACTTC. It translates to CASSVDGGTSYEQYF.

In its sample, this clonotype was seen once. This chain links TRBV19 with TRBJ1-2, with 7 bases that match TRBD1. V gave up 5 bases and J gave up 3 bases; unmatched junction bases: 12. The CDR3 covers 16 residues. CDR1 and CDR2 from the germline V gene are LNHDA and SQIVND (reference sequence). CDR3 DNA sequence: TGTGCCAGTAGTCCTCGTAGGGACAGACGGGACTATGGCTACACCTTC. Protein sequence: CASSPRRDRRDYGYTF.

The chain links TRBV7-8 to TRBJ2-7; 9 nucleotides line up with TRBD1. There are 17 residues in the CDR3. The germline V gene has CDR1 SGHVS and CDR2 FQNEAQ. Trimming cost V 2 bases and J 4 bases; bases outside gene matches: 12. CDR3 residues: CASSLSGEIDRGYEQYF. The CDR3 nucleotides are TGTGCCAGCAGCTTAAGTGGTGAAATCGACAGGGGGTACGAGCAGTACTTC.

The chain carries TRBV9 and TRBJ1-4; unclear D gene. In germline, CDR1 is SGDLS, CDR2 YYNGEE. The CDR3 is 13 amino acids. V gave up 1 base and J gave up 4 bases, with 5 bases separating them. The CDR3 region has the DNA TGTGCCAGCAGCGTATCCGGTAATGAAAAACTGTTTTTT. This sequence encodes CASSVSGNEKLFF.

This clonotype was seen only once. The J gene is TRBJ2-4, the V gene TRBV20-1; tentatively, D is TRBD1 (5 bases). V was trimmed by 0 bases and J by 0 bases, leaving 9 bases between them. This CDR3 spans 15 amino acids. CDR1 is DFQATT, CDR2 SNEGSKA, per germline (reference sequence). CDR3 in amino acids: CSARDQGVAKNIQYF. As DNA, the CDR3 is TGCAGTGCTAGAGACCAGGGCGTAGCCAAAAACATTCAGTACTTC.

This chain uses TRBV2 with TRBJ2-6; possible D gene TRBD2, 5 bases. CDR1 SNHLY and CDR2 FYNNEI come from the germline V gene. This CDR3 spans 14 amino acids. Deletions cut 7 bases from V and 3 bases from J, with 10 bases between. The CDR3 loop is CASTGGVGANVLTF. CDR3 coding DNA: TGTGCCAGCACAGGAGGAGTTGGGGCCAACGTCCTGACTTTC.

This clonotype was recorded only once. The gene calls are TRBV1 and TRBJ2-1; whether TRBD1, the table's D call, matches the DNA was not checked. TRBV1 counts as a pseudogene. CDR3 length equals 16 residues. The CDR3 region has the DNA TGCACCAGCAGCAACCGAGGAGGGACAGGGGGCCATGAGCAGTTCTTC. It encodes CTSSNRGGTGGHEQFF.

This clonotype was seen a few times. This chain uses TRBV5-4 with TRBJ2-3; maybe TRBD2 (7 bases). The CDR3 runs to 15 residues. Germline values: CDR1 SGHNT, CDR2 YYREEE (reference sequence). V was clipped by 4 bases and J by 2 bases, with 14 bases between them. In DNA, the CDR3 is TGTGCCAGCAGCCGAGGCGGGGGCGACACAGATACGCAGTATTTT. Its protein product is CASSRGGGDTDTQYF.

The V gene is TRBV9, the J gene TRBJ1-1; 7 bases fit TRBD1. Germline V CDR1 and CDR2: SGDLS, YYNGEE. J gave up 4 bases and V 2 bases, and 5 bases lay outside the gene matches. The CDR3 is made up of 14 amino acids. The CDR3 sequence: CASSVRGQVTEAFF. As DNA, the CDR3 is TGTGCCAGCAGCGTTCGCGGACAGGTCACTGAAGCTTTCTTT. The variable domain in full, with the rest retrieved from reference TRBV9 and TRBJ1-1, is DSGVTQTPKHLITATGQRVTLRCSPRSGDLSVYWYQQSLDQGLQFLIQYYNGEERAKGNILERFSAQQFPDLHSELNLSSLELGDSALYFCASSVRGQVTEAFFGQGTRLTVV.

The rearrangement joins TRBV30 to TRBJ1-1; D unclear. This CDR3 contains 13 residues. Trimming left V 3 bases short and J 2 bases short, with 10 bases between. From germline, CDR1 is GTSNPN and CDR2 SVGIG (reference sequence). As DNA, the CDR3 is TGTGCCTGGAGGGTGGGATCTAACACTGAAGCTTTCTTT. This sequence encodes CAWRVGSNTEAFF.

This clonotype was observed once. The chain couples TRBV6-1 to TRBJ2-3; D perhaps matches TRBD1 (7 bases). The CDR3 is 15 amino acids. V was pared by 6 bases and J by 0 bases, with 13 bases between. Germline CDR1 is MNHNS and CDR2 is SASEGT. In DNA, the CDR3 is TGTGCCAGCAGCTTGACAGGGACTAGCACAGATACGCAGTATTTT. It codes for CASSLTGTSTDTQYF.

This clonotype has a single count. This rearrangement joins TRBV6-2 or TRBV6-3 to TRBJ2-3; no clear D. The CDR3 extends over 13 amino acids. V was pared by 6 bases and J by 3 bases, with 10 bases between. CDR1 is MNHEY, CDR2 SVGEGT, per germline. The CDR3 protein is CASRLPMTDTQYF. In nucleotides, the CDR3 is TGTGCCAGCAGACTCCCGATGACAGATACGCAGTATTTT.

V and J are TRBV3-1 and TRBJ2-5; D is ambiguous. The V gene lost 1 base and the J gene lost 6 bases, with 9 bases spanning the gap. The CDR3 spans 13 residues. Germline V gene data show CDR1 as LGHDT and CDR2 as YNNKEL (reference sequence). CDR3: CASSQALGKTQYF. DNA for the CDR3: TGTGCCAGCAGCCAAGCCCTCGGAAAGACCCAGTACTTC.

The chain employs TRBV7-2 and TRBJ1-6; 7 bases are a match to TRBD1. V lost 5 bases and J lost 9; bases outside the gene matches: 10. The CDR3 totals 15 residues. Germline CDR1 and CDR2: SGHTA and FQGNSA. This CDR3 is CASSLSAGGSSPLHF. The CDR3 bases are TGTGCCAGCAGCCTCTCGGCAGGGGGGAGTTCACCCCTCCACTTT.

The table lists this clonotype with a count of one. The chain combines TRBV6-5 with TRBJ2-7, with 8 bases matching TRBD1. This CDR3 has 18 residues. V dropped 0 bases and J dropped 2; count of bases not matched to a gene: 12. CDR1 and CDR2 from the germline V gene are MNHEY and SVGAGI. CDR3 region: CASSYSDPTQGAPYEQYF. The CDR3 DNA reads TGTGCCAGCAGTTACTCTGACCCTACTCAGGGGGCCCCCTACGAGCAGTACTTC.

The V call is TRBV20-1, the J call TRBJ2-3, with 8 bases identical to TRBD2. Looked up from germline, CDR1 is DFQATT and CDR2 is SNEGSKA (reference sequence). The V segment lost 3 bases and the J segment 4 bases; nucleotides outside the gene matches: 6. The CDR3 contains 14 residues. CDR3 in DNA: TGCAGTGCTAGGACGGGGGGGCTACCAGATACGCAGTATTTT. It is translated as CSARTGGLPDTQYF.

CDR3 sequence: CASSERGTGNTIYF. The CDR3 nucleotides read TGTGCCAGCAGCGAACGGGGGACTGGAAACACCATATATTTT. The chain links TRBV3-1 to TRBJ1-3, with TRBD1 as a possible D gene (5 bases). The CDR3 has 14 residues. The V end lost 5 bases, the J end lost 2 bases, and 10 bases lay between the germline ends. Per germline, CDR1 LGHDT and CDR2 YNNKEL (reference sequence).

This clonotype was seen only a few times. This rearrangement joins TRBV11-2 to TRBJ2-5, with D unclear. Per the germline V gene, CDR1 is SGHAT and CDR2 is FQNNGV. The CDR3 contains 12 residues. The ends were cut back, 5 bases at V and 6 bases at J, with 10 bases in the middle. Here the CDR3 reads CASSTGMKTQYF. The CDR3 coding sequence is TGTGCCAGCAGCACTGGGATGAAGACCCAGTACTTC.